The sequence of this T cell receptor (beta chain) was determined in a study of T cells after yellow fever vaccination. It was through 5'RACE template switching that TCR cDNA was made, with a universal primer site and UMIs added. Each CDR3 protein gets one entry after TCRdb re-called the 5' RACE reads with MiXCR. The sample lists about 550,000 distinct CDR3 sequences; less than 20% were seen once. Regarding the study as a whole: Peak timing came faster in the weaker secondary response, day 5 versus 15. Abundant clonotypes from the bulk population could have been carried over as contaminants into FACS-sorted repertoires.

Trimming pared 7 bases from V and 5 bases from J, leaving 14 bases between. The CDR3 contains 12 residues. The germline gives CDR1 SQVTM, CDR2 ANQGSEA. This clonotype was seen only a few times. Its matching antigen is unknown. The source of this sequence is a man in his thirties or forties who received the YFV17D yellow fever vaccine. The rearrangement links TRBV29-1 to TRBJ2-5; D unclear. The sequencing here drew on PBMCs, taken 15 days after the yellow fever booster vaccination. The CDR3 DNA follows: TGCAGCGCCGATCGACATCGCGAGACCCAGTACTTC. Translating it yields CSADRHRETQYF.